This TCR beta chain was retrieved from a study of blood T cells in healthy people across ages. Study-level points and caveats: Significant beta diversity loss was already apparent by age approximately 42, declining roughly linearly. Diversity was higher, and naive CD4+ cells more numerous, in long-lived donors than in aged donors.

The junction had 10 bases not matched to a gene; V was cut back by 5 bases and J by 2 bases. The CDR3 length is 16 residues. Each of the donors had approximately 10 milliliters of peripheral blood drawn into EDTA-treated Vacutainer tubes. This clonotype has just a few counts. Its antigen is unidentified. Primed by a sample-barcoded 5' primer and a J-beta primer mix, a second PCR proceeded for 7 to 11 cycles. A 12-random-nucleotide template-switch adaptor tagged each cDNA molecule. In TCRdb, the 5' RACE reads were re-called with MiXCR into one record per CDR3 protein. The table includes 700,000 to 950,000 distinct CDR3 sequences, roughly 45% detected once.

The TCR was taken from a woman aged 60-75 years in good health. Sequenced input: blood. The chain has TRBV12-3 or TRBV12-4 and TRBJ2-7; 9 bases align to TRBD1. The CDR3 sequence is CASSAKGGQGAYEQYF. CDR3 DNA: TGTGCCAGCAGTGCTAAGGGGGGACAGGGAGCCTACGAGCAGTACTTC.